The rows below give T cell receptor beta chains drawn from one sample of a study of cytomegalovirus exposure and HLA in healthy donors. Profiled with immunoSEQ multiplex PCR; TCRdb holds only in-frame clones, not every one. The table lists some 120,000 clones, around 80% of them singletons. Sequenced input: PBMCs. The receptors shown here come from a woman in her sixties in good health and CMV-seropositive. Each CDR3 is given with its conserved first and last residue. Fields, in order: clone size, D gene, V gene, J gene, CDR3 protein, CDR3 DNA. A D gene is named only where the DNA matches it firmly. The size entry is marked missing in some rows and otherwise reads once, few, many or a size class.

.	.	TRBV6-5	TRBJ2-5	CASSYFLEGTQYF	TGTGCCAGCAGTTACTTTCTCGAGGGGACCCAGTACTTC
.	TRBD1	TRBV18	TRBJ2-1	CASSNTGTGNNEQFF	TGTGCCAGCTCCAATACCGGGACAGGGAACAATGAGCAGTTCTTC
.	TRBD1	TRBV19	TRBJ1-2	CASSDPGTGNRNYGYTF	TGTGCCAGTAGCGATCCCGGGACAGGGAATCGTAACTATGGCTACACCTTC
once	TRBD1	TRBV19	TRBJ1-5	CASSFPGQPYSNQPQHF	TGTGCCAGTAGTTTCCCGGGACAGCCATATAGCAATCAGCCCCAGCATTTT
.	TRBD1	TRBV30	TRBJ2-1	CAWSGIRIGQGTYNEQFF	TGTGCCTGGAGTGGGATTAGGATCGGACAGGGGACCTACAATGAGCAGTTCTTC
.	TRBD2	TRBV4-2	TRBJ2-7	CASSQDGGYEQYF	TGTGCCAGCAGCCAAGACGGGGGGTACGAGCAGTACTTC
.	.	TRBV7-3	TRBJ2-3	CASSLSPGSTDTQYF	TGTGCCAGCAGCTTATCCCCCGGTAGCACAGATACGCAGTATTTT
few	TRBD2	TRBV7-3	TRBJ2-1	CASSPPGGRRQFF	TGTGCCAGCAGTCCGCCGGGGGGACGAAGGCAGTTCTTC
.	TRBD1	TRBV27	TRBJ1-2	CASSSYWDRGRVYGYTF	TGTGCCAGCAGTTCATACTGGGACAGGGGGCGGGTCTATGGCTACACCTTC
.	.	TRBV7-2	TRBJ1-1	CASSSRGYTEAFF	TGTGCCAGCAGCTCCAGGGGATACACTGAAGCTTTCTTT
once	.	TRBV6-1	TRBJ1-2	CASSEGGQSYYGYTF	TGTGCCAGCAGTGAGGGCGGACAGTCTTACTATGGCTACACCTTC
.	.	TRBV4-2	TRBJ1-5	CASSQVPGGHQPQHF	TGTGCCAGCAGCCAAGTCCCGGGGGGGCATCAGCCCCAGCATTTT
.	TRBD2	TRBV4-3	TRBJ2-5	CASSQDVREGETQYF	TGCGCCAGCAGCCAAGATGTACGGGAGGGTGAGACCCAGTACTTC
.	TRBD2	TRBV11-3	TRBJ2-1	CASSLDGRGGVDEQFF	TGTGCCAGCAGCTTAGATGGGCGCGGGGGTGTTGATGAGCAGTTCTTC
.	TRBD1	TRBV28	TRBJ1-1	CASSFGTGGTEAFF	TGTGCCAGCAGTTTCGGGACAGGCGGCACTGAAGCTTTCTTT
once	TRBD1	TRBV15	TRBJ2-5	CATSRRTGVVETQYF	TGTGCCACCAGCAGGAGGACAGGGGTAGTAGAGACCCAGTACTTC
.	.	TRBV18	TRBJ2-7	CASSPRVAGAYEQYF	TGTGCCAGCTCACCAAGGGTGGCGGGCGCCTACGAGCAGTACTTC
.	.	TRBV19	TRBJ2-3	CASSIAGKGTDTQYF	TGTGCCAGTAGTATCGCGGGGAAGGGAACAGATACGCAGTATTTT
.	TRBD2	TRBV7-3	TRBJ2-1	CASSLVLAGGPGEQFF	TGTGCCAGCAGCTTAGTCCTAGCGGGGGGTCCCGGGGAGCAGTTCTTC
.	TRBD1	TRBV2	TRBJ2-2	CASSRQGATGELFF	TGTGCCAGCAGTCGACAGGGGGCAACCGGGGAGCTGTTTTTT
.	.	TRBV5-4	TRBJ2-7	CASSSGLATSSYEQYF	TGTGCCAGCAGCTCCGGCCTAGCGACAAGCTCCTACGAGCAGTACTTC
.	.	TRBV19	TRBJ1-5	CASRVSQGGNQPQHF	TGTGCCAGTAGGGTGAGCCAGGGTGGCAATCAGCCCCAGCATTTT
few	TRBD1	TRBV5-1	TRBJ2-7	CASSQQGYEQYF	TGCGCCAGCAGCCAACAGGGGTACGAGCAGTACTTC
.	TRBD2	TRBV11-3	TRBJ2-7	CASSSSTPATSGSPPFEQYF	TGTGCCAGCAGCTCCTCTACCCCGGCCACTAGCGGGAGTCCCCCGTTCGAGCAGTACTTC
.	TRBD1	TRBV7-3	TRBJ1-1	CASSFTGGITEAFF	TGTGCCAGCAGCTTCACAGGGGGGATCACTGAAGCTTTCTTT
.	TRBD1	TRBV18	TRBJ2-5	CASSPTGVETQYF	TGTGCCAGCTCACCGACAGGGGTCGAGACCCAGTACTTC
.	TRBD1	TRBV15	TRBJ1-1	CATSGQGIVSRRTEAFF	TGTGCCACCAGTGGACAGGGTATAGTCTCGAGGAGGACTGAAGCTTTCTTT
.	.	TRBV15	TRBJ1-1	CATSRFPFSTEAFF	TGTGCCACCAGCAGATTTCCTTTTAGCACTGAAGCTTTCTTT
.	.	TRBV28	TRBJ1-6	CASSLGQAGSPLHF	TGTGCCAGCAGTTTGGGGCAGGCTGGATCACCCCTCCACTTT
.	TRBD1	TRBV19	TRBJ1-1	CASSQPGGPNTEAFF	TGTGCCAGTAGTCAGCCAGGGGGCCCGAACACTGAAGCTTTCTTT
.	TRBD1	TRBV5-1	TRBJ2-7	CASSSETGGWYEQYF	TGCGCCAGCAGCTCTGAGACAGGGGGCTGGTACGAGCAGTACTTC
.	TRBD1	TRBV23-1	TRBJ1-2	CASSQSKGQGARGEYGYTF	TGCGCCAGCAGTCAATCGAAGGGACAGGGGGCGCGAGGGGAATATGGCTACACCTTC
.	TRBD2	TRBV6-5	TRBJ2-7	CASSYLTQAGGHEQYF	TGTGCCAGCAGTTATCTTACTCAAGCGGGAGGTCACGAGCAGTACTTC
.	TRBD1	TRBV7-9	TRBJ2-7	CASSSPTGPNYEQYF	TGTGCCAGCAGTTCCCCGACAGGGCCGAACTACGAGCAGTACTTC
.	.	TRBV7-2	TRBJ2-7	CASSLATGVGYEQYF	TGTGCCAGCAGCTTAGCTACCGGGGTTGGTTACGAGCAGTACTTC
.	TRBD1	TRBV7-2	TRBJ1-6	CASSPGQGERSPLHF	TGTGCCAGCAGCCCCGGACAGGGCGAACGGTCACCCCTCCACTTT
once	.	TRBV18	TRBJ2-5	CASSPPPYQETQYF	TGTGCCAGCTCACCCCCCCCGTACCAAGAGACCCAGTACTTC
.	.	TRBV7-9	TRBJ2-7	CASSRTPGLETYQQYF	TGTGCCAGCAGCCGCACCCCGGGACTCGAAACCTACCAGCAGTACTTC
.	TRBD1	TRBV7-2	TRBJ2-2	CASRSGTENTGELFF	TGTGCCAGCAGGTCCGGGACAGAAAACACCGGGGAGCTGTTTTTT
.	TRBD1	TRBV7-6	TRBJ1-5	CASSPRTGDLSGSWPQHF	TGTGCCAGCAGCCCAAGGACAGGGGACCTTTCGGGATCATGGCCCCAGCATTTT
.	TRBD2	TRBV9	TRBJ2-7	CASSVGGRGGLDEQYF	TGTGCCAGCAGCGTAGGGGGGCGGGGGGGCCTCGACGAGCAGTACTTC
.	.	TRBV19	TRBJ1-2	CASRYQVRDDYTF	TGTGCCAGTAGATATCAGGTTCGTGATGACTACACCTTC
.	.	TRBV9	TRBJ2-7	CASSAGGRTYEQYF	TGTGCCAGCAGTGCTGGGGGGAGAACCTACGAGCAGTACTTC
once	TRBD1	TRBV2	TRBJ2-1	CASRSQGALGNEQFF	TGTGCCAGCAGGTCACAGGGGGCGCTGGGCAATGAGCAGTTCTTC
few	.	TRBV9	TRBJ1-2	CASSVSPVGAYGYTF	TGTGCCAGCAGCGTATCTCCGGTGGGAGCCTATGGCTACACCTTC
.	.	TRBV28	TRBJ2-3	CASSSSTGRTDTQYF	TGTGCCAGCAGCTCTTCAACAGGTCGCACAGATACGCAGTATTTT
.	TRBD1	TRBV5-5	TRBJ2-2	CASSRTGTGELFF	TGTGCCAGCAGCCGGACAGGGACCGGGGAGCTGTTTTTT
.	TRBD2	TRBV2	TRBJ2-5	CASSVGGGLETQYF	TGTGCCAGCAGTGTCGGGGGGGGCCTCGAGACCCAGTACTTC
few	.	TRBV6-1	TRBJ2-7	CASSEMNGSGLEQYF	TGTGCCAGCAGTGAAATGAACGGGTCGGGATTGGAGCAGTACTTC
.	.	TRBV7-9	TRBJ2-1	CASSTPGSSYNEQFF	TGTGCCAGCAGCACGCCTGGCAGCTCCTACAATGAGCAGTTCTTC
.	.	TRBV6-1	TRBJ1-2	CASRVLSVDGYTF	TGTGCCAGCAGGGTCCTTTCCGTAGATGGCTACACCTTC
.	.	TRBV5-6	TRBJ2-1	CASITLGGGDNEQFF	TGTGCCAGCATCACCCTTGGGGGAGGAGACAATGAGCAGTTCTTC
.	.	TRBV21-1	TRBJ1-1	CASSKKSDWGPGNTEAFF	.
.	.	TRBV7-3	TRBJ1-1	CASSLSVNTEAFF	TGTGCCAGCAGCTTATCAGTGAACACTGAAGCTTTCTTT
.	.	TRBV18	TRBJ1-3	CASSQGQPDSGNTIYF	TGTGCCAGCTCCCAAGGACAGCCCGACTCTGGAAACACCATATATTTT
.	TRBD1	TRBV5-1	TRBJ1-1	CASSFDRGVVNTEAFF	TGCGCCAGCAGCTTTGACAGGGGTGTGGTAAACACTGAAGCTTTCTTT
.	TRBD2	TRBV18	TRBJ2-5	CASSPPGTSTQETQYF	TGTGCCAGCTCACCACCCGGGACTAGTACGCAAGAGACCCAGTACTTC
.	TRBD2	TRBV9	TRBJ2-7	CASSVGLAGTYEQYF	TGTGCCAGCAGCGTAGGGCTAGCGGGGACCTACGAGCAGTACTTC
.	TRBD1	TRBV7-3	TRBJ2-1	CASSSYPNLTGVDNEQFF	TGTGCCAGCAGCTCGTACCCAAACCTGACAGGGGTTGACAATGAGCAGTTCTTC
.	TRBD1	TRBV7-8	TRBJ1-5	CASSYGQGTQPQHF	TGTGCCAGCAGCTACGGACAGGGTACGCAGCCCCAGCATTTT